The T cell receptor (beta chain) under discussion was sequenced for a study of OX40 agonist ivuxolimab in advanced cancers. For context, the study as a whole: Ivuxolimab was a fully human IgG2 agonistic monoclonal antibody targeting the costimulatory receptor OX40 (CD134). The purpose of peripheral TCRbeta sequencing was to test whether ivuxolimab changed TCR sequence diversity and led to clonal T-cell expansion. The paper describes the monotherapy dose-escalation part (N ≈ 49 patients) of the phase I trial of ivuxolimab. Intravenous ivuxolimab was administered to patients every 2 weeks at six dose levels: 0.01, 0.1, 0.3, 1.5, 3 and 10 mg/kg. In the dose-escalation cohort, 70% to 90% of patients were male, and the mean age was around 65 years with a range of roughly 20 to 85. Among the approximately 50 dose-escalation patients, 19 had hepatocellular carcinoma, 15 or so melanoma, 9 renal cell carcinoma and 9 head and neck cancer. Prior anti-PD-1, anti-PD-L1 or anti-CTLA-4 therapy was permitted, and 40% to 50% of dose-escalation patients had received checkpoint inhibitors. Three dose-escalation patients achieved partial responses, one with hepatocellular carcinoma and two with cutaneous melanoma. Summary of the overall study and its limitations: After ivuxolimab, expanded clones were on average more numerous among CD8+ T cells than among CD4+ T cells. Low levels of normalized T-cell clonal expansion were also seen in some patients who did not respond. Partial responders in the 0.1-3.0 mg/kg groups had among the lowest normalized peripheral clonal expansion, especially among CD8+ T cells. At doses from 0.1 to 3.0 mg/kg, clonal expansion was seen in both CD4+ and CD8+ blood T cells between baseline and week 6. The antigen specificity of the clonally expanded peripheral T cells was not determined.

Patients with a history of autoimmune disease or receiving systemic immunosuppression were excluded from the trial. In every dose cohort, peripheral blood was drawn for TCR sequencing at baseline, cycle 4 day 1, and cycle 7 day 1. The samples were drawn from a first-in-human, open-label, multicenter phase I dose-escalation trial of ivuxolimab. Adults with locally advanced or metastatic head and neck squamous cell, hepatocellular, melanoma or renal cell carcinoma were enrolled in the trial. Before TCR sequencing, CD4+ T cells and CD8+ T cells from peripheral blood were sorted into separate populations. Genomic DNA was extracted from sorted cells for sequencing of the TCRbeta CDR3 region. The immunoSEQ Assay was used to sequence the TCRbeta CDR3 regions. This immuneACCESS table, as held by TCRdb, lists in-frame sequences with V and J called but not all clones. Of the missing ones, under half trace to an unresolved V gene in checked studies; the others have no known cause. This sample has some 76,000 clones in its table, and nearly 95% of those were observed once. The ten largest clones capture roughly 6.5% of the sample.

For this clone: Its cognate antigen has yet to be identified. Base qualities are not at hand, and no much larger clone is one base apart.

CDR1 and CDR2 (SEHNR, FQNEAQ) derive from the germline V gene (reference sequence). Inclusive of the bounding cysteine and phenylalanine, the CDR3 is 13 residues long. The sequence is cut down to CDR3 DNA, 39 bases in frame from base 1. A distance of 11 bases separates the germline ends of V and J, which lose 2 bases and 7 bases respectively. The starting material was CD4+ or CD8+ T cells sorted from blood, obtained in a trial of the OX40 agonist ivuxolimab. The source is an adult with an advanced solid tumor such as melanoma, head and neck, liver or kidney cancer. The rearrangement joined TRBV7-9 to TRBJ1-2; no D gene can be assigned with confidence. The DNA sequence is as follows: TGTGCCAGCAGCTTACCACCGACATCTGGCTACACCTTC. It codes for CASSLPPTSGYTF.